These 23 T cell receptor beta chains share one sample of origin, sequenced in a study of cytomegalovirus exposure and HLA in healthy donors. The PCR employed 60 Vbeta primers together with 13 Jbeta primers. TCRdb keeps only in-frame clones here, not all; method: immunoSEQ multiplex PCR. Among 100,000 or so clones, approximately 80% were seen once, and the ten largest hold approximately 5.1%. Sequencing input: PBMCs. Receptors originate from a man aged 25 to 40 in good health and CMV-seropositive.

This clone was recorded only once. Sequence at one end of the junction differs from germline and may be a read error. This rearrangement joins TRBV2 to TRBJ1-2, with 7 nucleotides matching TRBD1. This CDR3 region has 14 residues. Germline lookup yields CDR1 SNHLY and CDR2 FYNNEI. In DNA, the CDR3 is TGTGCCAGCACTGAATGGGACAGAAACTATGGCTACACCTTC. It encodes CASTEWDRNYGYTF.

This chain uses TRBV28 with TRBJ2-7; D is possibly TRBD1 (5 bases). Trimming took 6 bases from V and 4 from J, leaving 10 bases between them. CDR1 and CDR2 from the germline V gene are MDHEN and SYDVKM. This CDR3 has 12 amino acids. This CDR3 reads CASSPDRYEQYF. Here the CDR3 DNA reads TGTGCCAGCAGCCCCGACAGATACGAGCAGTACTTC.

This clone has a single count. The J gene is TRBJ2-2, the V gene TRBV9; D is unresolved. This CDR3 is 17 amino acids long. The germline V gene encodes CDR1 SGDLS and CDR2 YYNGEE. Trimming pared 0 bases from V and 0 bases from J, leaving 12 bases between. Here the CDR3 reads CASSVAVRAPNTGELFF. In DNA form, the CDR3 reads TGTGCCAGCAGCGTAGCGGTCCGCGCCCCGAACACCGGGGAGCTGTTTTTT. The whole variable domain, filled in from reference TRBV9 and TRBJ2-2, reads DSGVTQTPKHLITATGQRVTLRCSPRSGDLSVYWYQQSLDQGLQFLIQYYNGEERAKGNILERFSAQQFPDLHSELNLSSLELGDSALYFCASSVAVRAPNTGELFFGEGSRLTVL.

This chain joins TRBV4-2 and TRBJ1-2; D is perhaps TRBD1 (5 bases). Deletions cut 5 bases from V and 0 bases from J, with 10 bases between. The CDR3 contains 14 residues. Germline V gives CDR1 LGHNA, CDR2 YNFKEQ. In nucleotides, the CDR3 is TGTGCCAGCAGCAGGACATCCTCTAACTATGGCTACACCTTC. This gives the protein CASSRTSSNYGYTF.

The chain carries TRBV6-1 and TRBJ1-3; D is possibly TRBD1 (6 bases). The V end lost 3 bases, the J end lost 3 bases, and 18 bases lay between the germline ends. This CDR3 has 17 amino acids. Germline lookup yields CDR1 MNHNS and CDR2 SASEGT. For the CDR3, the DNA is TGTGCCAGCAGTGATCCGCGGGGGGGCGCAGGTGGAAACACCATATATTTT. Translated: CASSDPRGGAGGNTIYF.

This clone was picked up a small number of times. V is TRBV2 and J is TRBJ1-4, with D perhaps TRBD1 (5 bases). Trimming removed 5 bases at V and 4 bases at J, with 11 bases between. CDR3 length equals 14 residues. Germline CDR1 is SNHLY and CDR2 is FYNNEI. The CDR3 protein is CASSPRRDNEKLFF. The CDR3 region has the DNA TGTGCCAGCAGTCCCCGCAGGGATAATGAAAAACTGTTTTTT.

The V gene is TRBV29-1, the J gene TRBJ2-1, with 12 nucleotides matching TRBD2. J was trimmed by 8 bases and V by 5 bases; bases with no gene match: 13. This CDR3 contains 16 residues. CDR1 and CDR2 (germline): SQVTM, ANQGSEA. CDR3 in amino acids: CSVNPGLAGNPHEQFF. CDR3 in DNA: TGCAGCGTTAACCCAGGACTAGCGGGAAACCCCCATGAGCAGTTCTTC.

This clone was seen once. CDR3 nucleotides: TGTGCCAGCAGCTCCATTGCCGACAGGAATGGTGGCTACACCTTC. It codes for CASSSIADRNGGYTF. The rearrangement joins TRBV5-6 to TRBJ1-2; D perhaps matches TRBD1 (6 bases). The CDR3 contains 15 residues. V lost 3 bases and J 7 bases, leaving 19 bases between the germline ends. Per germline, CDR1 SGHDT and CDR2 YYEEEE. Combining the CDR3 with reference TRBV5-6 and TRBJ1-2 gives the whole variable domain DAGVTQSPTHLIKTRGQQVTLRCSPKSGHDTVSWYQQALGQGPQFIFQYYEEEERQRGNFPDRFSGHQFPNYSSELNVNALLLGDSALYLCASSSIADRNGGYTFGSGTRLTVV.

V gene TRBV5-1 combines with J gene TRBJ2-2; 7 bases are a match to TRBD1. The CDR3 has 15 amino acids. Losses at the gene ends were 1 base for V and 1 base for J; bases not matched to a gene: 1. Germline-derived CDR1 and CDR2 are SGHRS and YFSETQ. The CDR3 protein is CASSLRTGNTGELFF. As DNA, the CDR3 is TGCGCCAGCAGCTTGCGGACAGGGAACACCGGGGAGCTGTTTTTT.

The J gene is TRBJ2-7, the V gene TRBV5-4, with a weak D call TRBD1 (6 bases). CDR1 is SGHNT and CDR2 is YYREEE in the germline V gene (reference sequence). This CDR3 is built from 15 residues. V dropped 3 bases and J dropped 3 bases, with 16 bases sitting between them. As DNA, the CDR3 is TGTGCCAGCAGCTCCCCAGCCGGGACATACTACGAGCAGTACTTC. Translating it yields CASSSPAGTYYEQYF.

The V gene is TRBV6-4, the J gene TRBJ2-1; possible D gene TRBD2, 6 bases. CDR1 MRHNA and CDR2 SNTAGT come from the germline V gene. With 8 bases removed from V and 6 bases from J, the gap between germline ends came to 14 bases. The CDR3 runs to 13 residues. CDR3: CASGLLVSNEQFF. The CDR3 DNA reads TGTGCCAGCGGACTACTAGTTTCCAATGAGCAGTTCTTC.

With regard to this clone: Because it lacks the conserved phenylalanine or tryptophan at the end, this CDR3 is likely a read error. The chain employs TRBV27 and TRBJ1-4, with TRBD1 identical over 8 bases. Germline-derived CDR1 and CDR2 are MNHEY and SMNVEV (reference sequence). The CDR3 runs 15 residues. The V segment lost 5 bases and the J segment 8 bases; nucleotides outside the gene matches: 10. CDR3 loop: CASSPRTGLAEKLFV. The CDR3 nucleotides read TGTGCCAGCAGTCCCCGGACAGGGCTAGCGGAAAAACTGTTTGTT.

J is TRBJ2-1 and V is TRBV30; D possibly corresponds to TRBD2 (6 bases). The germline V gene encodes CDR1 GTSNPN and CDR2 SVGIG (reference sequence). The CDR3 length is 14 residues. The V end was cut by 4 bases, the J end by 6 bases, with 16 bases between. The CDR3 nucleotides read TGTGCCTGGAATGGGGACGGGAGTCTCAATGAGCAGTTCTTC. Protein: CAWNGDGSLNEQFF.

V and J are TRBV4-1 and TRBJ1-6; 7 bases match TRBD1. CDR3 size: 15 residues. In germline, CDR1 is MGHRA, CDR2 YSYEKL. V shed 1 base and J 5 bases; nucleotides not matched to a gene: 2. The CDR3 coding sequence is TGCGCCAGCAGCCAAGGGGGACAGAATAATTCACCCCTCCACTTT. Translated, it gives CASSQGGQNNSPLHF.

This clone showed up just a few times. The chain couples TRBV5-4 to TRBJ2-3; 13 bases fit TRBD2. With 2 bases clipped from V and 9 bases from J, the junction kept 9 bases outside the gene matches. There are 16 residues in the CDR3. Germline CDR1 is SGHNT and CDR2 is YYREEE (reference sequence). The CDR3 reads CASSLGLAGEKETQYF. CDR3 coding DNA: TGTGCCAGCAGCTTAGGACTAGCGGGGGAGAAGGAAACGCAGTATTTT.

This rearrangement joins TRBV9 to TRBJ2-1; 9 nucleotides align to TRBD2. Germline-derived CDR1 and CDR2 are SGDLS and YYNGEE. J lost 5 bases, V lost 3 bases, and 12 bases had no gene match. The CDR3 loop spans 17 amino acids. The CDR3 nucleotides are TGTGCCAGCAGCGCTAAGATCGCGGCTAGCGGGGACAATGAGCAGTTCTTC. Amino acids: CASSAKIAASGDNEQFF.

In its sample, this clone was seen a few times. The V call is TRBV19, the J call TRBJ2-1; the match to TRBD2 covers 7 bases. Germline assignment: CDR1 LNHDA and CDR2 SQIVND (reference sequence). This CDR3 is built from 13 residues. The V segment lost 3 bases and the J segment 10 bases; nucleotides outside the gene matches: 6. The DNA of the CDR3 is TGTGCCAGTAGTATGTGGCTAGCGGCCGAGCAGTTCTTC. Translated, it gives CASSMWLAAEQFF.

This chain connects TRBV5-5 to TRBJ1-6; no clear D gene. CDR3 size: 12 residues. The V end lost 4 bases, the J end lost 7 bases, and 6 bases lay between the germline ends. Germline V lookup: CDR1 SGHKS, CDR2 YYEKEE (reference sequence). For the CDR3, the DNA is TGTGCCAGCAGCCCCCAGAATTCACCCCTCCACTTT. Translated: CASSPQNSPLHF.

This clone was observed a handful of times. The rearrangement joins TRBV27 to TRBJ1-1; maybe TRBD1 (6 bases). CDR3 length: 13 amino acids. Germline CDR1 is MNHEY and CDR2 is SMNVEV (reference sequence). V was shortened by 4 bases and J by 11 bases, with 17 bases between the two germline ends. The CDR3 here is CASSSETGPSAFF. As DNA, the CDR3 is TGTGCCAGCAGTTCAGAAACAGGGCCTTCGGCTTTCTTT.

This chain uses TRBV27 with TRBJ1-1, with TRBD1 matching over 9 bases. The V gene end was trimmed by 5 bases and the J gene end by 3 bases; junction bases not matched to a gene: 4. CDR1 and CDR2 (germline): MNHEY, SMNVEV (reference sequence). The CDR3 has 14 residues. The CDR3 sequence is CASSPRTGDTEAFF. The CDR3 DNA reads as TGTGCCAGCAGTCCGCGGACAGGGGACACTGAAGCTTTCTTT.

This CDR3 is CAWSVKGQPNEKLFF. CDR3 in DNA: TGTGCCTGGAGTGTAAAGGGACAGCCTAATGAAAAACTGTTTTTT. The chain has TRBV30 and TRBJ1-4, with TRBD1 identical over 7 bases. Losses at the gene ends were 0 bases for V and 3 bases for J; bases not matched to a gene: 4. The CDR3 runs 15 residues. CDR1 is GTSNPN, CDR2 SVGIG, per germline (reference sequence).

This chain links TRBV5-4 with TRBJ2-1, with TRBD1 as a possible D gene (6 bases). V dropped 4 bases and J dropped 0 bases, with 14 bases sitting between them. Germline V gives CDR1 SGHNT, CDR2 YYREEE (reference sequence). The CDR3 totals 16 residues. The CDR3 sequence: CASSRTGRNSYNEQFF. The CDR3 coding sequence is TGTGCCAGCAGCCGTACAGGGCGAAACTCCTACAATGAGCAGTTCTTC.

The chain joins TRBV30 to TRBJ2-6; no definite D call. Trimming shortened V by 2 bases and J by 0 bases, and 14 bases separated the two germline ends. The CDR3 has 17 amino acids. Germline V gives CDR1 GTSNPN, CDR2 SVGIG (reference sequence). CDR3 residues: CAWSKSRSSSGANVLTF. The CDR3 DNA follows: TGTGCCTGGAGTAAGTCGCGATCCTCCTCTGGGGCCAACGTCCTGACTTTC.